Here is one T cell receptor beta chain with its context. Its antigen is currently unknown. A read error may produce the germline difference seen at one junction end. One entry per CDR3 protein, called by TCRdb with MiXCR from the 5' RACE reads. The table lists 430,000 or so distinct CDR3 sequences, roughly 24% of them singletons. The CDR3 has 12 residues. The germline CDR1 and CDR2 sequences are SGHDT and YYEEEE. The record originates from a study of identical twins. General observations from the study: There were fewer insertions in abundant cord blood beta clonotypes, but memory repertoires showed no such pattern.

These same data were also listed under a study on T cells expressing NK-cell markers. That source adds: CD3+CD56+NKG2C+, CD3+CD56+NKG2C- and CD3+CD56-NKG2C+ T cells, once sorted, supplied the TCR beta repertoires. Several donors showed dominant NKG2C+ clonotypes comprising about 1.0-7.0% of their CD8+ T cells. Similarly, these clonotypes led the CD3+CD56-NKG2C+ fraction as well in a handful of donors.

This TCR was sampled from a young woman in good health. This chain links TRBV5-6 with TRBJ2-1; 9 bases map to TRBD1. The sequencing input was CD4+ T cells sorted from blood. In DNA, the CDR3 is TGTGCCAGCAGCTTGAGTCGGGACAGGGCCATCTTC. It specifies CASSLSRDRAIF.